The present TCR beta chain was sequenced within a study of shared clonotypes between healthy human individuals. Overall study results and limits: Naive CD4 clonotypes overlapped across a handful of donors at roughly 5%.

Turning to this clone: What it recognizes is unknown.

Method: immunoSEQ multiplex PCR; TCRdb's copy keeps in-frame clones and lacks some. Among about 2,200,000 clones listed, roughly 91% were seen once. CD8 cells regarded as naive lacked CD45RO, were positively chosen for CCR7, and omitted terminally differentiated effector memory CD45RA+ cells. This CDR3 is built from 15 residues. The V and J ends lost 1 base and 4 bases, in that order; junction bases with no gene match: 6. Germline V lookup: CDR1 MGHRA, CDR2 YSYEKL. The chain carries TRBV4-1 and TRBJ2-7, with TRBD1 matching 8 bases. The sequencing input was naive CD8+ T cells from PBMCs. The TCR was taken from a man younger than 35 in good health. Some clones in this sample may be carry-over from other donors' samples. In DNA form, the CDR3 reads TGCGCCAGCAGCCAAGTTTGGACAGGGTGGTACGAGCAGTACTTC. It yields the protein CASSQVWTGWYEQYF.